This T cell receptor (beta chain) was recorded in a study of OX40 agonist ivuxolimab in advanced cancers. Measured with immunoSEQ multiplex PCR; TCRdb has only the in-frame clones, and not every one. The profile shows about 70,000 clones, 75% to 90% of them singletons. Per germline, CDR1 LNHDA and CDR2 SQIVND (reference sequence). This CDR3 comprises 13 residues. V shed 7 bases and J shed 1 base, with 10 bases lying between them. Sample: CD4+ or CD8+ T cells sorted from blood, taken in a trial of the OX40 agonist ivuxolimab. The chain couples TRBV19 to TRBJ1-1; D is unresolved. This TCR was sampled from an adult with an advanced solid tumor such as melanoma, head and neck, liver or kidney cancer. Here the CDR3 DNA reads TGTGCCAGTAATACGGGAGGGAACACTGAAGCTTTCTTT. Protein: CASNTGGNTEAFF.